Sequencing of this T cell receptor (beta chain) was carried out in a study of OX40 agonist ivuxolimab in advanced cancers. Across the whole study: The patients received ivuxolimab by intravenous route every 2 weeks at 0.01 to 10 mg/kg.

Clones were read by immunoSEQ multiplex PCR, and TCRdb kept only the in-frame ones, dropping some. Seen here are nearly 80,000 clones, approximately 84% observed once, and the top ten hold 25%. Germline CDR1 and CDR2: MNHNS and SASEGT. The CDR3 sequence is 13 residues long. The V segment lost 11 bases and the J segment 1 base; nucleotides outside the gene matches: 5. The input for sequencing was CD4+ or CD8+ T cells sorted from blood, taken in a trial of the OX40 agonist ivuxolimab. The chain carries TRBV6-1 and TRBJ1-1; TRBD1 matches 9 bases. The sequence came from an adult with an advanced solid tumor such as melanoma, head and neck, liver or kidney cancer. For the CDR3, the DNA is TGTGCCGGGGGGACAGGGTCGAACACTGAAGCTTTCTTT. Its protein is CAGGTGSNTEAFF.